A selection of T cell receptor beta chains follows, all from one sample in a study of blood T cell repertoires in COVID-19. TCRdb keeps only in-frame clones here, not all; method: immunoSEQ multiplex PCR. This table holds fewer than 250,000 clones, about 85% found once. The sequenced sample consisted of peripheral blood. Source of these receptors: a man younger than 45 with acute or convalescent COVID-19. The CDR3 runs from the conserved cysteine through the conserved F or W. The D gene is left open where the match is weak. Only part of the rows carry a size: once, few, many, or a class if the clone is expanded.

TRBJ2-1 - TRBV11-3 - CASSSLEEQFF
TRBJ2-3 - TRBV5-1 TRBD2 CASKPGTSTTDTQYF
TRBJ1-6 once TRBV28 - CASRLRSYNSPLHF
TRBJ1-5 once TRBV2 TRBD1 CASMLTGTGNQPQHF
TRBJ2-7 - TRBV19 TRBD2 CASSTLAGASYEQYF
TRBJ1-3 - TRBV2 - CASSDYRTGNTIYF
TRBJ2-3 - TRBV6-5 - CASSTSTSTFGQYF
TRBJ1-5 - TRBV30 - CAWSAQAYQPQHF
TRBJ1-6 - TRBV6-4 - CASSTVAEGPLHF
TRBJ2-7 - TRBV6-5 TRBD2 CASSFRLAAIYEQYF
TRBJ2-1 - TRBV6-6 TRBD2 CASTRAGAEQFF
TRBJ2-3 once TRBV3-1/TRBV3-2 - CASSRRGTDTDTQYF
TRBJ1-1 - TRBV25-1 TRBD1 CASRKGALAEAFF
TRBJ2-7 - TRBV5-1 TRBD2 CASSEPGLAGRGEQYF
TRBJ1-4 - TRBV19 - CASSIEWRGFEKLFF
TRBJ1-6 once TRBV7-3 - CASSEVTNSPLHF
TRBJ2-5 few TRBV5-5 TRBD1 CASRLLTGSEETQYF
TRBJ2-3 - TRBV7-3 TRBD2 CASSSGTSGITQYF
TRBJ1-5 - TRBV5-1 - CASSNGQNNQPQHF
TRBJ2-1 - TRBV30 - CAWSPLKVSGLQFF
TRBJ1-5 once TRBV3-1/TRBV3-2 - CASSQGRNQPQHF
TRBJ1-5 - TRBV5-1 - CASSLGVGNQPQHF
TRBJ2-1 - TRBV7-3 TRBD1 CASSSQGQISNEQFF
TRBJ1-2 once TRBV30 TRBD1 CAWAGTAINYGYTF
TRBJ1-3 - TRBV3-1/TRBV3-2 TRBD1 CASSQPGTGAGNTIYF
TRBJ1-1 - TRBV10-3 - CAISEPNLGRGNTEAFF
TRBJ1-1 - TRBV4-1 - CASSQGVLGARYAFF
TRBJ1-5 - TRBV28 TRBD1 CASSSRTGANQPQHF
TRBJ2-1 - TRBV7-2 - CASSPPTGYNEQFF
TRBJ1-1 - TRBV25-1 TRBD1 CASASPGTGRPEAFF
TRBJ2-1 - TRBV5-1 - CASSLVGGSYNEQFF
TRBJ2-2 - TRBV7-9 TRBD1 CASSQIQGAETGELFF
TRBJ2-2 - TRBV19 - CASSQRYSATGELFF
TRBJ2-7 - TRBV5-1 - CASSLYGTSYEQYF
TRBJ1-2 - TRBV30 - CAWSANRGASTF
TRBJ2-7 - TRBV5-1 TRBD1 CASTLDRGTPSPSYEQYF
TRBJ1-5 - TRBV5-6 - CASSLGQSNQPQHF
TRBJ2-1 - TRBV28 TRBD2 CASSSGGNSYNEQFF
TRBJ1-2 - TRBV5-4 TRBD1 CASSSDTGQYYGYTF
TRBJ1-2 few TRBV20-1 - CSASGWGGFTDGYTF
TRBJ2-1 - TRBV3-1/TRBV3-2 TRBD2 CASSQLTSGVRYNEQFF
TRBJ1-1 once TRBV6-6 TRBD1 CASSYPTGGMDTEAFF
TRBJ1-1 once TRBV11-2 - CASSLVVKAGANTEAFF
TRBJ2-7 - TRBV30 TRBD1 CAWRRGQGGYEQYF
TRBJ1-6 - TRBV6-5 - CASSRQWEESPLHF
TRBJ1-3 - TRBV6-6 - CASSSNQDSGNTIYF
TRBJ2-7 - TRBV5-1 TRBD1 CATGDRGEQYF
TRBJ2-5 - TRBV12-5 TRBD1 CASGLWGDRGRRETQYF
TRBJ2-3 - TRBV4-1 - CASSQENRDPDTQYF
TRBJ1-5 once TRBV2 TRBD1 CASREGGQVNQPQHF
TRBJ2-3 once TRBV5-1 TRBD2 CASSLGASGGFRTDTQYF
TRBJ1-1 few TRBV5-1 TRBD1 CASSSTGGHTEAFF
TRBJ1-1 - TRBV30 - CAWWRGTPNTEAFF
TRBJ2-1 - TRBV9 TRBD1 CASSVAGDRVSNEQFF
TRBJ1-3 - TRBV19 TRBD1 CASNSLRDRVYTIYF
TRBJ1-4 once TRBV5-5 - CASSLFYIPGANEKLFF
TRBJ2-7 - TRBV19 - CASSMMFRGAEHYEQYF
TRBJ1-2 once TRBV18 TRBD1 CASSSGTGPSGYTF
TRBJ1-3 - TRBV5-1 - CASSLEGHRSGNTIYF